Each of the 28 T cell receptor beta chains below was sequenced from the same sample in a study of blood T cell repertoires in COVID-19. The assay was immunoSEQ multiplex PCR, and TCRdb's table has in-frame clones only and misses some. The data contain 60,000 to 85,000 clones, roughly four fifths of them singletons. Sequencing used peripheral blood. These receptors originate from a man older than 75 with acute or convalescent COVID-19.

V is TRBV7-3 and J is TRBJ2-1; 8 bases are a match to TRBD1. The CDR3 contains 13 residues. Germline CDR1 reads SGHTA; CDR2 reads FQGTGA. The trim removed 3 bases at V and 5 bases at J, leaving 0 bases unmatched. The CDR3 here is CASSLGQDNEQFF. Here the CDR3 DNA reads TGTGCCAGCAGCTTGGGACAGGACAATGAGCAGTTCTTC.

The chain joins TRBV10-1 to TRBJ2-1; 8 nucleotides match TRBD2. The CDR3 is made up of 15 amino acids. Germline-derived CDR1 and CDR2 are WNHNN and SYGVQD (reference sequence). The trim removed 6 bases at V and 3 bases at J, leaving 7 bases unmatched. CDR3: CASSGSGGNYNEQFF. The CDR3 DNA follows: TGCGCCAGCAGCGGGAGCGGGGGAAACTACAATGAGCAGTTCTTC.

This chain connects TRBV7-9 to TRBJ1-3, with D maybe TRBD1 (6 bases). The CDR3 extends over 15 amino acids. The V and J ends lost 6 bases and 4 bases respectively, with 16 bases between them. Germline CDR1 SEHNR, CDR2 FQNEAQ (reference sequence). CDR3 protein: CASSIRTVAGNTIYF. DNA of the CDR3: TGTGCCAGCAGTATTAGGACAGTAGCCGGAAACACCATATATTTT.

This chain links TRBV5-6 with TRBJ1-5, with a possible D match to TRBD1 (5 bases). V gave up 6 bases and J gave up 1 base, with 17 bases separating them. This CDR3 spans 16 amino acids. Per germline, CDR1 SGHDT and CDR2 YYEEEE. The CDR3 coding sequence is TGTGCCAGCAACTCTCGGCAGGGATCAAGCAATCAGCCCCAGCATTTT. It translates to CASNSRQGSSNQPQHF.

The chain recombines TRBV3-1 (or the pseudogene TRBV3-2) with TRBJ2-5, with no clear D. The V gene's germline CDR1 is LGHDT and CDR2 YNNKEL (reference sequence). The CDR3 has 17 amino acids. The V end was cut by 1 base, the J end by 5 bases, with 20 bases between. CDR3 DNA: TGTGCCAGCAGCCAAGGGGTTCAGAGAGAGGTTATGGAGACCCAGTACTTC. Translated: CASSQGVQREVMETQYF.

This chain joins TRBV28 and TRBJ1-2; 8 bases align to TRBD1. CDR1 and CDR2 from the germline V gene are MDHEN and SYDVKM. After removal of 7 bases from V and 6 bases from J, the junction contained 1 base not matched to a gene. CDR3 length: 11 amino acids. The CDR3 DNA follows: TGTGCCAGCACCAGGGGGCATGGCTACACCTTC. As protein: CASTRGHGYTF.

This sequence joins TRBV28 and TRBJ1-3; 7 bases match TRBD1. The trim removed 6 bases at V and 0 bases at J, leaving 11 bases unmatched. Germline-derived CDR1 and CDR2 are MDHEN and SYDVKM. This CDR3 is 17 amino acids long. CDR3 sequence reads: CASSQRQGRVSGNTIYF. Here the CDR3 DNA reads TGTGCCAGCAGCCAGCGACAGGGCCGGGTCTCTGGAAACACCATATATTTT.

The genes are TRBV7-9 and TRBJ1-5, with 8 bases lining up with TRBD1. The germline V gene has CDR1 SEHNR and CDR2 FQNEAQ (reference sequence). V gave up 5 bases and J gave up 5 bases; unmatched junction bases: 8. The CDR3 runs 15 residues. CDR3 in amino acids: CASSADRGFDQPQHF. The DNA for the CDR3 is TGTGCCAGCAGCGCCGACAGGGGATTCGATCAGCCCCAGCATTTT. Variable domain in full (rest from reference TRBV7-9 and TRBJ1-5): DTGVSQNPRHKITKRGQNVTFRCDPISEHNRLYWYRQTLGQGPEFLTYFQNEAQLEKSRLLSDRFSAERPKGSFSTLEIQRTEQGDSAMYLCASSADRGFDQPQHFGDGTRLSIL.

The rearrangement uses TRBV14 and TRBJ2-1, with 7 bases aligning to TRBD2. CDR1 SGHDN and CDR2 FVKESK come from the germline V gene. CDR3 length: 18 amino acids. The V segment lost 0 bases and the J segment 5 bases; nucleotides outside the gene matches: 13. This CDR3 reads CASSQDLGGSATNNEQFF. CDR3 DNA: TGTGCCAGCAGCCAAGATCTGGGCGGGAGCGCGACGAACAATGAGCAGTTCTTC.

This sequence joins TRBV19 and TRBJ2-7; 8 nucleotides line up with TRBD1. The length of the CDR3 is 15 residues. V was pared by 6 bases and J by 2 bases, with 9 bases of the junction left unmatched. Germline V gene data show CDR1 as LNHDA and CDR2 as SQIVND (reference sequence). The CDR3 DNA reads as TGTGCCAGTAGGGCCCTCTCGACAGGGGCCTACGAGCAGTACTTC. Protein product: CASRALSTGAYEQYF.

This clone has just a few counts. This chain joins TRBV7-2 and TRBJ1-2, with TRBD1 identical over 9 bases. Germline V lookup: CDR1 SGHTA, CDR2 FQGNSA. The CDR3 has 13 amino acids. V gave up 6 bases and J gave up 5 bases; unmatched junction bases: 4. This CDR3 is CASSWTGEYGYTF. DNA for the CDR3: TGTGCCAGCAGTTGGACAGGGGAGTATGGCTACACCTTC.

This chain uses TRBV7-9 with TRBJ2-5, with no clear D. Trimming took 5 bases from V and 7 from J, leaving 11 bases between them. There are 12 residues in the CDR3. Germline loops: CDR1 SEHNR, CDR2 FQNEAQ (reference sequence). The CDR3 coding sequence is TGTGCCAGCAGCGCTTCAATCGGGACCCAGTACTTC. Amino acids: CASSASIGTQYF.

The V gene is TRBV4-3, the J gene TRBJ1-1; D possibly corresponds to TRBD1 (5 bases). The CDR3 extends over 16 amino acids. From germline, CDR1 is LGHNA and CDR2 YSLEER. The germline V and J ends were trimmed by 0 bases and 2 bases, with 13 bases remaining between them. The CDR3 bases are TGCGCCAGCAGCCAAGAAATCCCCACAGGCAACACTGAAGCTTTCTTT. It codes for CASSQEIPTGNTEAFF.

The chain joins TRBV5-1 to TRBJ1-6; 7 positions agree with TRBD1. V gave up 3 bases and J gave up 9 bases; unmatched junction bases: 12. The CDR3 runs 16 residues. The germline V gene has CDR1 SGHRS and CDR2 YFSETQ. This chain's CDR3 is CASSSGQGGLGSPLHF. CDR3 in DNA: TGCGCCAGCAGCTCGGGGCAGGGGGGTTTAGGTTCACCCCTCCACTTT.

The rearrangement links TRBV30 to TRBJ1-6; D perhaps matches TRBD1 (6 bases). The germline gives CDR1 GTSNPN, CDR2 SVGIG (reference sequence). There are 12 residues in the CDR3. Between the trimmed V and J ends, which lost 2 bases and 11 bases, there was a span of 10 bases. The CDR3 sequence: CAWSFTGTPLHF. The CDR3 DNA follows: TGTGCCTGGAGTTTCACAGGGACACCCCTCCACTTT.

The chain employs TRBV28 and TRBJ1-6; weak D call: TRBD1 (5 bases). The ends were cut back, 7 bases at V and 6 bases at J, with 16 bases in the middle. CDR3 length: 15 amino acids. Germline V gene lookup returns CDR1 MDHEN and CDR2 SYDVKM. DNA for the CDR3: TGTGCCAGCACCCCCCCAGGGTATCGTAATTCACCCCTCCACTTT. This codes for CASTPPGYRNSPLHF.

In this sample, this clone turned up many times. This chain joins TRBV12-5 and TRBJ1-1; no firm D call. CDR1 and CDR2 from the germline V gene are LGHNT and FRNRAP. This CDR3 spans 17 amino acids. Trimming left V 3 bases short and J 0 bases short, with 17 bases between. CDR3 in amino acids: CASGFGGSGKLNTEAFF. As DNA, the CDR3 is TGTGCTAGTGGTTTTGGAGGATCTGGGAAATTGAACACTGAAGCTTTCTTT.

The chain links TRBV27 to TRBJ1-1; 7 bases align to TRBD1. The V and J ends lost 3 bases and 4 bases, in that order; junction bases with no gene match: 5. Germline V gene data show CDR1 as MNHEY and CDR2 as SMNVEV (reference sequence). This CDR3 spans 14 amino acids. The CDR3 is CASSFRRDSTEAFF. In nucleotides, the CDR3 is TGTGCCAGCAGTTTTAGAAGGGACAGCACTGAAGCTTTCTTT.

The V call is TRBV29-1, the J call TRBJ2-3, with D possibly being TRBD2 (5 bases). The length of the CDR3 is 15 residues. Trimming stripped 6 bases from V and 0 bases from J, with 16 bases between. CDR1 SQVTM and CDR2 ANQGSEA come from the germline V gene. This CDR3 is CSVSPQAVSTDTQYF. The CDR3 DNA is TGCAGCGTCTCCCCCCAAGCGGTGAGCACAGATACGCAGTATTTT.

The rearrangement uses TRBV10-1 and TRBJ1-4, with D perhaps matching TRBD1 (5 bases). The CDR3 has 16 amino acids. V was trimmed by 9 bases and J by 4 bases, leaving 21 bases between them. Germline lookup yields CDR1 WNHNN and CDR2 SYGVQD (reference sequence). The CDR3 spells CARGDQGQSRNEKLFF. The CDR3 nucleotides read TGCGCCAGAGGAGATCAGGGTCAGTCCCGTAATGAAAAACTGTTTTTT.

The chain has TRBV5-1 and TRBJ1-3; D uncertain. The CDR3 sequence is 14 residues long. V lost 0 bases and J lost 3, with 7 bases in between. CDR1 is SGHRS, CDR2 YFSETQ, per germline. CDR3: CASSLALFGNTIYF. The CDR3, as DNA: TGCGCCAGCAGCTTGGCCTTGTTTGGAAACACCATATATTTT.

In the case of this clone: Within the sample, other DNA sequences also encode this same CDR3. This rearrangement joins TRBV9 to TRBJ1-3, with a possible D match to TRBD1 (5 bases). Germline V lookup: CDR1 SGDLS, CDR2 YYNGEE. The CDR3 length is 15 residues. V shed 2 bases and J shed 2 bases, with 11 bases lying between them. The CDR3 DNA reads TGTGCCAGCAGCGTGGCGGGGGAAACTGGAAACACCATATATTTT. It yields the protein CASSVAGETGNTIYF.

V and J are TRBV7-2 and TRBJ1-5; 7 bases map to TRBD1. The V gene's germline CDR1 is SGHTA and CDR2 FQGNSA. The CDR3 loop spans 15 amino acids. The J segment lost 2 bases and the V segment lost 3 bases, leaving 4 bases of the junction unmatched. The CDR3 nucleotides are TGTGCCAGCAGCTTCACAGGACAGGGCAATCAGCCCCAGCATTTT. Its protein is CASSFTGQGNQPQHF.

This chain joins TRBV7-3 and TRBJ2-1; TRBD2 agrees at 10 bases. This CDR3 is 19 amino acids long. J lost 0 bases, V lost 5 bases, and 13 bases had no gene match. The germline V gene has CDR1 SGHTA and CDR2 FQGTGA. The CDR3 reads CASSLWGLAGASSYNEQFF. The CDR3 DNA is TGTGCCAGCAGCCTTTGGGGGCTAGCGGGGGCGAGCTCCTACAATGAGCAGTTCTTC.

The chain joins TRBV12-2 to TRBJ1-1; the table's D call TRBD1 went unverified against the DNA. TRBV12-2 is termed a pseudogene. The CDR3 totals 17 residues. Here the CDR3 reads CASRHEGQGALSTEAFF. The DNA for the CDR3 is TGTGCAAGTCGCCATGAGGGACAGGGGGCATTGAGCACTGAAGCTTTCTTT.

The chain is built from TRBV25-1 and TRBJ2-7; 7 nucleotides line up with TRBD1. J lost 4 bases, V lost 7 bases, and 7 bases had no gene match. This CDR3 contains 13 residues. Germline CDR1 is MGHDK and CDR2 is SYGVNS. The CDR3 coding sequence is TGTGCCAGCACTACAGGGGCCGCATACGAGCAGTACTTC. It yields the protein CASTTGAAYEQYF.

The J gene is TRBJ1-1, the V gene TRBV5-4; possible D gene TRBD1, 5 bases. The CDR3 is 16 amino acids. CDR1 SGHNT and CDR2 YYREEE come from the germline V gene (reference sequence). The ends were cut back, 1 base at V and 4 bases at J, with 17 bases in the middle. The CDR3 is CASSLTLYGGGTEAFF. CDR3 DNA sequence: TGTGCCAGCAGCTTGACTTTATACGGGGGTGGCACTGAAGCTTTCTTT.

The V call is TRBV5-1, the J call TRBJ2-2; TRBD1 agrees at 11 bases. Trimming took 3 bases from V and 4 from J; bases not matched to a gene: 2. This CDR3 has 15 residues. Per germline, CDR1 SGHRS and CDR2 YFSETQ. The CDR3 sequence is CASSYGQGATGELFF. In nucleotides, the CDR3 is TGCGCCAGCAGCTATGGACAGGGGGCCACCGGGGAGCTGTTTTTT.